One sample yielded the 16 T cell receptor beta chains listed below, sequenced in a study of T cells after posttransplantation cyclophosphamide. Method: immunoSEQ multiplex PCR; TCRdb's copy keeps in-frame clones and lacks some. The table records under 45,000 clones without singletons, the ten largest covering about 6%. Sequencing was performed on PBMCs. Every receptor here comes from a man under 40 in good health and a related stem cell transplant donor.

This clone was seen ten or more times. V is TRBV7-2 and J is TRBJ2-7; tentatively, D is TRBD2 (6 bases). This CDR3 is 15 amino acids long. Per germline, CDR1 SGHTA and CDR2 FQGNSA. Between the trimmed V and J ends, which lost 1 base and 0 bases, there was a span of 10 bases. As DNA, the CDR3 is TGTGCCAGCAGCTTAGGTCTAGCGTACTCCTACGAGCAGTACTTC. Its protein is CASSLGLAYSYEQYF. Supplemented by reference TRBV7-2 and TRBJ2-7, the full variable domain reads GAGVSQSPSNKVTEKGKDVELRCDPISGHTALYWYRQSLGQGLEFLIYFQGNSAPDKSGLPSDRFSAERTGGSVSTLTIQRTQQEDSAVYLCASSLGLAYSYEQYFGPGTRLTVT.

There are many counts of this clone. This chain uses TRBV7-8 with TRBJ2-2, with D unresolved. Germline V gene lookup returns CDR1 SGHVS and CDR2 FQNEAQ. The CDR3 runs 15 residues. The V gene lost 5 bases and the J gene lost 4 bases, with 14 bases spanning the gap. As DNA, the CDR3 is TGTGCCAGCAGCCCCCGCAGGTTAGGCACCGGGGAGCTGTTTTTT. Residues: CASSPRRLGTGELFF.

This clone has just a few counts. The chain has TRBV18 and TRBJ2-2; D remains ambiguous. Deletions cut 3 bases from V and 7 bases from J, with 9 bases between. CDR1 is KGHSH, CDR2 LQKENI, per germline. This CDR3 has 13 residues. For the CDR3, the DNA is TGTGCCAGCTCACCGAAGAGTAGCGGGGAGCTGTTTTTT. This gives the protein CASSPKSSGELFF.

This clone was found many times. The genes are TRBV2 and TRBJ2-7, with 10 bases matching TRBD2. Germline values: CDR1 SNHLY, CDR2 FYNNEI. With 6 bases clipped from V and 7 bases from J, the junction kept 12 bases outside the gene matches. The CDR3 consists of 15 residues. In DNA, the CDR3 is TGTGCCAGCAGGCCGTTTCTAGCGGGGGAATGGGAGCAGTACTTC. This gives the protein CASRPFLAGEWEQYF.

The CDR3 bases are TGTGCCAGCAGTTACGGGGGACAGAGCTCTGGGGCCAACGTCCTGACTTTC. Amino acid sequence: CASSYGGQSSGANVLTF. The rearrangement joins TRBV6-2 or TRBV6-3 to TRBJ2-6; 7 bases are shared with TRBD1. Unmatched junction bases numbered 4, after V lost 2 bases and J lost 0 bases. The CDR3 is made up of 17 amino acids. Germline CDR1 is MNHEY and CDR2 is SVGEGT.

This clone was seen repeatedly, ten times or more. The V and J genes are TRBV19 and TRBJ2-1; TRBD1 matches at 7 bases. Germline V lookup: CDR1 LNHDA, CDR2 SQIVND (reference sequence). The CDR3 runs to 12 residues. V lost 8 bases to trimming and J lost 8 bases; unmatched junction nucleotides: 6. Written as DNA, the CDR3 is TGTGCCAGTGACCCAGGGGGAGATGAGCAGTTCTTC. Protein: CASDPGGDEQFF. The full variable domain, completed using reference TRBV19 and TRBJ2-1, is DGGITQSPKYLFRKEGQNVTLSCEQNLNHDAMYWYRQDPGQGLRLIYYSQIVNDFQKGDIAEGYSVSREKKESFPLTVTSAQKNPTAFYLCASDPGGDEQFFGPGTRLTVL.

This clone occurred many times. The chain combines TRBV5-5 with TRBJ1-3; D might be TRBD1 (6 bases). Germline CDR1 SGHKS, CDR2 YYEKEE (reference sequence). The germline V and J ends were trimmed by 4 bases and 4 bases, with 9 bases remaining between them. The CDR3 is 13 residues long. The CDR3 is CASSRTDGNTIYF. In DNA form, the CDR3 reads TGTGCCAGCAGCCGGACAGACGGAAACACCATATATTTT.

The chain is built from TRBV29-1 and TRBJ2-5; TRBD2 matches 11 bases. Germline assignment: CDR1 SQVTM and CDR2 ANQGSEA. The V segment lost 4 bases and the J segment 4 bases; nucleotides outside the gene matches: 11. The CDR3 extends over 16 amino acids. CDR3 loop: CSVGLIAGGPPETQYF. The CDR3 DNA reads TGCAGCGTTGGACTAATAGCGGGGGGGCCGCCAGAGACCCAGTACTTC. Complete variable domain (other parts from reference TRBV29-1 and TRBJ2-5): SAVISQKPSRDICQRGTSLTIQCQVDSQVTMMFWYRQQPGQSLTLIATANQGSEATYESGFVIDKFPISRPNLTFSTLTVSNMSPEDSSIYLCSVGLIAGGPPETQYFGPGTRLLVL.

This clone was found many times. The chain uses TRBV6-1 and TRBJ1-6; TRBD1 is a possible D gene (6 bases). The CDR3 is made up of 16 amino acids. Germline CDR1 is MNHNS and CDR2 is SASEGT. The germline V and J ends were trimmed by 4 bases and 8 bases, with 18 bases remaining between them. CDR3 residues: CASSASTGKGDSPLHF. CDR3 sequence (DNA): TGTGCCAGCAGTGCCAGCACAGGGAAGGGGGATTCACCCCTCCACTTT.

In this sample, this clone turned up a few times. The chain links TRBV2 to TRBJ2-5, with 10 nucleotides matching TRBD1. This CDR3 has 15 amino acids. The V gene end was trimmed by 6 bases and the J gene end by 5 bases; junction bases not matched to a gene: 9. CDR1 SNHLY and CDR2 FYNNEI come from the germline V gene. The CDR3 DNA reads as TGTGCCAGCAGAACGGACAGGGGGAACCGGGAGACCCAGTACTTC. Its protein is CASRTDRGNRETQYF.

There are many counts of this clone. The V gene is TRBV12-3 or TRBV12-4, the J gene TRBJ1-2, with D perhaps TRBD1 (5 bases). V lost 6 bases and J lost 3, with 11 bases in between. There are 13 residues in the CDR3. The CDR3 loop is CASSPGGYYGYTF. The CDR3 DNA sequence: TGTGCCAGCAGCCCTGGGGGGTACTATGGCTACACCTTC.

This clone was observed at least ten times. This rearrangement joins TRBV5-8 to TRBJ1-2; 8 nucleotides align to TRBD1. With 4 bases clipped from V and 5 bases from J, the junction kept 1 base outside the gene matches. Germline values: CDR1 SGHTS, CDR2 YDEGEE. CDR3 length: 12 residues. CDR3 residues: CASSRTGYGYTF. CDR3 nucleotide sequence: TGTGCCAGCAGCAGGACAGGGTATGGCTACACCTTC.

The table lists this clone with many counts. The chain is built from TRBV19 and TRBJ1-2, with TRBD1 identical over 8 bases. This CDR3 comprises 13 residues. The germline CDR1 and CDR2 sequences are LNHDA and SQIVND (reference sequence). Trimming took 4 bases from V and 8 from J; bases not matched to a gene: 6. The CDR3 loop reads CASSTDRGGGYTF. The CDR3 coding sequence is TGTGCCAGTAGTACTGACAGGGGTGGCGGCTACACCTTC.

In this sample, this clone turned up a few times. V usage is TRBV9 and J usage is TRBJ2-5; 8 bases match TRBD1. Germline V gene lookup returns CDR1 SGDLS and CDR2 YYNGEE. V lost 2 bases to trimming and J lost 2 bases; unmatched junction nucleotides: 8. The CDR3 loop spans 16 amino acids. In nucleotides, the CDR3 is TGTGCCAGCAGCGTCGGACCGGGACAGGCACAAGAGACCCAGTACTTC. It specifies CASSVGPGQAQETQYF.

This clone was observed at least ten times. The CDR3 DNA follows: TGTGCCAGCAGCCCCCGACAGGGCGGATCTAATTCACCCCTCCACTTT. Translation gives CASSPRQGGSNSPLHF. The rearrangement joins TRBV5-4 to TRBJ1-6; the match to TRBD1 covers 7 bases. Germline trimming cut 4 bases from V and 6 bases from J; bases unmatched to any gene: 10. The germline V gene has CDR1 SGHNT and CDR2 YYREEE (reference sequence). The CDR3 length is 16 residues. Full variable domain (remainder filled in from reference TRBV5-4 and TRBJ1-6): ETGVTQSPTHLIKTRGQQVTLRCSSQSGHNTVSWYQQALGQGPQFIFQYYREEENGRGNFPPRFSGLQFPNYSSELNVNALELDDSALYLCASSPRQGGSNSPLHFGNGTRLTVT.

This clone was recorded many times. The J gene is TRBJ2-5, the V gene TRBV10-2, with D perhaps matching TRBD1 (6 bases). This CDR3 region has 14 residues. The germline gives CDR1 WSHSY, CDR2 SAAADI. V lost 4 bases and J lost 2, with 11 bases in between. CDR3 nucleotides: TGCGCCAGCAGTGTGGGACAATATCAAGAGACCCAGTACTTC. Translating gives CASSVGQYQETQYF.